The 6 T cell receptor beta chains given below trace back to one sample, sequenced in a study of T cells in women clearing cervical HPV infection. Assay: immunoSEQ multiplex PCR; the TCRdb copy retains only in-frame clones and omits some. The sample table sets out 25,000 to 30,000 clones. Input material: blood buffy coat. The receptors originated from a woman aged 18-70 years with a cervical HPV16 infection that either progressed to CIN3+ or cleared (not recorded which).

This clone is labeled medium-sized based on frequency. The CDR3 end lies 3 residues beyond the end of the read and is filled in from the germline J gene. V usage is TRBV5-1 and J usage is TRBJ1-4; D ambiguous. This CDR3 has 13 amino acids. Trimming pared 4 bases from V and 0 bases from J, leaving 4 bases between. CDR1 SGHRS and CDR2 YFSETQ come from the germline V gene. The CDR3 here is CASSLSTNEKLFF. The sequenced part of the CDR3 DNA is TGCGCCAGCAGCCTATCAACTAATGAAAAA. The full variable domain, its missing parts supplied by reference TRBV5-1 and TRBJ1-4, is KAGVTQTPRYLIKTRGQQVTLSCSPISGHRSVSWYQQTPGQGLQFLFEYFSETQRNKGNFPGRFSGRQFSNSRSEMNVSTLELGDSALYLCASSLSTNEKLFFGSGTQLSVL.

Notes on this clone: The CDR3 extends 3 residues past the end of the read, so its final part is completed from the germline J gene. The chain combines TRBV18 with TRBJ2-5; TRBD1 might be the D (6 bases). Trimming took off 6 bases at V and 1 base at J, with 15 bases between the two ends. The germline CDR1 and CDR2 sequences are KGHSH and LQKENI. The CDR3 covers 15 residues. CDR3 protein: CASSPLGGRQETQYF. Partial CDR3 DNA: TGTGCCAGCTCGCCCCTTGGGGGCCGCCAAGAGACC.

Note on this clone: The read comes to an end 3 residues before the CDR3 does, leaving the germline J gene to fill in the end. V is TRBV7-3 and J is TRBJ2-2, with D possibly called TRBD1 or TRBD2 (8 bases each). Per the germline V gene, CDR1 is SGHTA and CDR2 is FQGTGA. V lost 5 bases and J lost 3, with 19 bases in between. This CDR3 has 17 residues. The CDR3 loop is CASSQGASGSYTGELFF. Incomplete CDR3 DNA: TGTGCCAGCAGCCAGGGGGCGAGCGGGAGTTACACCGGGGAG.

This clone shows up as medium-sized by frequency. The read comes to an end 3 residues before the CDR3 does, leaving the germline J gene to fill in the end. The chain carries TRBV19 and TRBJ2-7; TRBD2 matches 8 bases. The ends lost 7 bases at V and 2 bases at J; junction bases unmatched: 10. The CDR3 totals 15 residues. The V gene's germline CDR1 is LNHDA and CDR2 SQIVND (reference sequence). The sequenced CDR3 bases are TGTGCCAGTACCTATAGCACTAGCGGACCCTACGAG. This translates into CASTYSTSGPYE. The complete CDR3 protein is CASTYSTSGPYEQYF. The whole variable domain, filled in from reference TRBV19 and TRBJ2-7, reads DGGITQSPKYLFRKEGQNVTLSCEQNLNHDAMYWYRQDPGQGLRLIYYSQIVNDFQKGDIAEGYSVSREKKESFPLTVTSAQKNPTAFYLCASTYSTSGPYEQYFGPGTRLTVT.

Comment on this clone: The read gets to within 3 residues of the CDR3 end, and the germline J gene fills in the rest. The chain has TRBV5-4 and TRBJ2-1, with TRBD1 as a possible D gene (6 bases). This CDR3 has 15 residues. Germline CDR1 is SGHNT and CDR2 is YYREEE (reference sequence). Trimming pared 0 bases from V and 8 bases from J, leaving 15 bases between. The part of the CDR3 DNA that was read is TGTGCCAGCAGCTTGGGTCGGACAGTCGGCGATGAG. It encodes CASSLGRTVGDE. The entire CDR3 is CASSLGRTVGDEQFF. Full variable domain (missing parts from reference TRBV5-4 and TRBJ2-1): ETGVTQSPTHLIKTRGQQVTLRCSSQSGHNTVSWYQQALGQGPQFIFQYYREEENGRGNFPPRFSGLQFPNYSSELNVNALELDDSALYLCASSLGRTVGDEQFFGPGTRLTVL.

Concerning this clone: The CDR3 end falls 3 residues outside the read, so it is completed with the germline J gene. J is TRBJ2-3 and V is TRBV12-3 or TRBV12-4; 9 bases align to TRBD2. The CDR3 extends over 17 amino acids. The V gene end was trimmed by 6 bases and the J gene end by 3 bases; junction bases not matched to a gene: 13. CDR3 residues: CASSPGEAGGRTDTQYF. The CDR3 DNA, read in part, is TGTGCCAGCAGCCCCGGGGAAGCGGGAGGAAGAACAGATACG.